These 32 T cell receptor beta chains were sequenced from one sample in a study of CD8+ T cells in alopecia areata. Treatment indicated: oral pan-JAK inhibitor, 5-10 mg twice daily. Sequencing relied on a cDNA template that was reverse transcribed from extracted RNA. Produced via immunoSEQ multiplex PCR; TCRdb's table is partial and in-frame only. Counted here are 200,000 to 250,000 clones, approximately 72% occurring once; the ten biggest clones make up roughly 1.2%. The sequencing here drew on CD4+ T cells sorted from blood, taken at approximately week 42, from a patient treated with tofacitinib. The receptors originated from a human donor with alopecia areata.

About this clone itself: In the same sample, other DNA sequences code for this CDR3. The chain's CDR3 is CASRPRRGLSNYGYTF. The CDR3 DNA follows: TGTGCCAGCAGACCTAGGAGAGGACTCTCGAACTATGGCTACACCTTC. This sequence joins TRBV27 and TRBJ1-2; D remains unclear. This CDR3 comprises 16 residues. The germline V gene encodes CDR1 MNHEY and CDR2 SMNVEV (reference sequence). The V end was cut by 6 bases, the J end by 2 bases, with 19 bases between.

The chain links TRBV5-1 to TRBJ1-2, with TRBD1 identical over 8 bases. The CDR3 length is 14 residues. V shed 4 bases and J 6 bases; nucleotides not matched to a gene: 8. The germline V gene has CDR1 SGHRS and CDR2 YFSETQ. The CDR3 region has the DNA TGCGCCAGCAGCCCCTTGACAGGGGTAGATGGCTACACCTTC. Amino acid sequence: CASSPLTGVDGYTF.

A remark on this clone: This sample also contains other DNA sequences that code for the same CDR3. V usage is TRBV29-1 and J usage is TRBJ1-1, with D unclear. Germline V lookup: CDR1 SQVTM, CDR2 ANQGSEA. The CDR3 is 13 residues long. The germline V and J ends were trimmed by 3 bases and 0 bases, with 8 bases remaining between them. CDR3 coding DNA: TGCAGCGTTGAGGGTCTCATGAACACTGAAGCTTTCTTT. It yields the protein CSVEGLMNTEAFF.

V is TRBV15 and J is TRBJ2-1; D is uncertain. The germline V gene has CDR1 LNHNV and CDR2 YYDKDF (reference sequence). V was pared by 0 bases and J by 2 bases, with 8 bases between. This CDR3 contains 15 residues. Written as DNA, the CDR3 is TGTGCCACCAGCAGAGATTCCGTTACCTACAATGAGCAGTTCTTC. Protein sequence: CATSRDSVTYNEQFF.

The chain employs TRBV29-1 and TRBJ2-7, with a tentative D call TRBD2 (6 bases). Germline values: CDR1 SQVTM, CDR2 ANQGSEA. V was cut by 6 bases and J by 0 bases, with 15 bases left in between. This CDR3 has 14 amino acids. CDR3 coding DNA: TGCAGCGTGCTCCCCGGACTAAGCTCCTACGAGCAGTACTTC. Translated: CSVLPGLSSYEQYF.

V is TRBV7-9 and J is TRBJ1-6; 9 bases are a match to TRBD1. This CDR3 is built from 15 residues. CDR1 SEHNR and CDR2 FQNEAQ come from the germline V gene (reference sequence). V gave up 5 bases and J gave up 7 bases; unmatched junction bases: 6. This chain's CDR3 is CASSPQGAKNSPLHF. DNA for the CDR3: TGTGCCAGCAGCCCACAGGGGGCAAAAAATTCACCCCTCCACTTT.

The chain couples TRBV5-1 to TRBJ2-3; 8 bases are a match to TRBD2. J was trimmed by 6 bases and V by 4 bases; bases with no gene match: 7. CDR1 is SGHRS, CDR2 YFSETQ, per germline. There are 14 residues in the CDR3. This CDR3 reads CASSGGGPPDTQYF. The CDR3 coding sequence is TGCGCCAGCAGCGGCGGGGGGCCACCTGATACGCAGTATTTT.

This sequence joins TRBV5-1 and TRBJ2-1; 7 bases line up with TRBD1. Germline trimming cut 4 bases from V and 3 bases from J; bases unmatched to any gene: 7. Germline CDR1 and CDR2: SGHRS and YFSETQ. The CDR3 runs to 15 residues. DNA for the CDR3: TGCGCCAGCAGCAGCGGACAGGACATCTACAATGAGCAGTTCTTC. This gives the protein CASSSGQDIYNEQFF.

The chain recombines TRBV25-1 with TRBJ1-2; D possibly corresponds to TRBD1 (5 bases). This CDR3 has 12 amino acids. V was pared by 4 bases and J by 4 bases, with 7 bases between. In germline, CDR1 is MGHDK, CDR2 SYGVNS. The CDR3, as DNA: TGTGCCAGCAGTGTACAGGCCTATGGCTACACCTTC. The encoded protein is CASSVQAYGYTF.

This clone was observed a single time. The CDR3 DNA is TGTGCCAGCAGCTTGGTAGCGTCTTACAATGAGCAGTTCTTC. Its translation: CASSLVASYNEQFF. This chain links TRBV5-6 with TRBJ2-1; D is possibly TRBD2 (5 bases). V was pared by 0 bases and J by 4 bases, with 8 bases between. Germline CDR1 is SGHDT and CDR2 is YYEEEE. The CDR3 runs 14 residues.

J is TRBJ1-2 and V is TRBV6-1, with 8 positions matching TRBD1. With 3 bases clipped from V and 5 bases from J, the junction kept 8 bases outside the gene matches. This CDR3 comprises 15 residues. In germline, CDR1 is MNHNS, CDR2 SASEGT. CDR3 sequence: CASSDAGGSSYGYTF. CDR3 coding DNA: TGTGCCAGCAGTGACGCAGGGGGCTCGAGTTATGGCTACACCTTC.

The chain uses TRBV5-1 and TRBJ2-7; D is possibly TRBD1 or TRBD2 (5 bases each). Trimming took 0 bases from V and 3 from J, leaving 16 bases between them. The CDR3 contains 16 residues. CDR1 SGHRS and CDR2 YFSETQ come from the germline V gene. This CDR3 is CASSLGSGGSNYEQYF. The CDR3 DNA reads TGCGCCAGCAGCTTGGGATCTGGGGGAAGTAACTACGAGCAGTACTTC.

In this sample, this clone turned up a few times. This sample also contains other DNA sequences that code for the same CDR3. V is TRBV29-1 and J is TRBJ1-1; tentatively, D is TRBD1 (5 bases). V gave up 2 bases and J gave up 1 base, with 8 bases separating them. CDR3 length equals 13 residues. From germline, CDR1 is SQVTM and CDR2 ANQGSEA. The CDR3 region is CSVEQGTNTEAFF. CDR3 DNA: TGCAGCGTTGAACAAGGGACGAACACTGAAGCTTTCTTT.

This clone was detected only a few times. The rearrangement uses TRBV6-1 and TRBJ1-2; no reliable D call. The germline V gene encodes CDR1 MNHNS and CDR2 SASEGT. The CDR3 covers 12 residues. The V gene lost 8 bases and the J gene lost 8 bases, with 15 bases spanning the gap. CDR3 loop: CASGITVGGYTF. Here the CDR3 DNA reads TGTGCCAGCGGAATAACCGTGGGAGGCTACACCTTC.

The V gene is TRBV23-1, the J gene TRBJ2-1; 7 nucleotides match TRBD2. TRBV23-1 is filed as an ORF, its function uncertain. The V segment lost 1 base and the J segment 15 bases; nucleotides outside the gene matches: 6. The CDR3 covers 12 residues. CDR3 sequence reads: CASSQFKRGWFF. The CDR3, as DNA: TGCGCCAGCAGTCAATTTAAGCGGGGTTGGTTCTTC.

V and J are TRBV29-1 and TRBJ2-5; 11 nucleotides align to TRBD1. The germline CDR1 and CDR2 sequences are SQVTM and ANQGSEA. The CDR3 has 15 residues. With 7 bases clipped from V and 5 bases from J, the junction kept 12 bases outside the gene matches. The CDR3 sequence is CSAEPWTGGVETQYF. Here the CDR3 DNA reads TGCAGCGCCGAGCCATGGACAGGGGGCGTGGAGACCCAGTACTTC. The whole variable domain, filled in from reference TRBV29-1 and TRBJ2-5, reads SAVISQKPSRDICQRGTSLTIQCQVDSQVTMMFWYRQQPGQSLTLIATANQGSEATYESGFVIDKFPISRPNLTFSTLTVSNMSPEDSSIYLCSAEPWTGGVETQYFGPGTRLLVL.

The chain combines TRBV19 with TRBJ2-5; 14 bases line up with TRBD2. The CDR3 consists of 17 residues. With V trimmed by 4 bases and J by 1 base, 5 bases remained unmatched. From germline, CDR1 is LNHDA and CDR2 SQIVND (reference sequence). This chain's CDR3 is CASSTTSGGAFQETQYF. The DNA for the CDR3 is TGTGCCAGTAGTACGACTAGCGGGGGGGCCTTCCAAGAGACCCAGTACTTC.

CDR3 nucleotide sequence: TGCAGCGTTGGGGGACTAGCGGGGGATACCCAAGAGACCCAGTACTTC. It translates to CSVGGLAGDTQETQYF. This chain links TRBV29-1 with TRBJ2-5; 14 bases are shared with TRBD2. This CDR3 has 16 residues. Germline V gene lookup returns CDR1 SQVTM and CDR2 ANQGSEA. V lost 4 bases, J lost 1 base, and 5 bases stayed unmatched.

The CDR3 loop reads CASSEALRYEQYF. The CDR3 DNA is TGTGCCAGCAGTGAAGCGCTAAGGTACGAGCAGTACTTC. V usage is TRBV6-1 and J usage is TRBJ2-7; no clear D gene. Trimming cost V 0 bases and J 4 bases, with 7 bases left between them. This CDR3 spans 13 amino acids. Germline V CDR1 and CDR2: MNHNS, SASEGT.

This clone was found a few times. The gene calls are TRBV29-1 and TRBJ1-5, with TRBD1 as a possible D gene (5 bases). The CDR3 loop spans 13 amino acids. V was shortened by 6 bases and J by 7 bases, with 16 bases between the two germline ends. In germline, CDR1 is SQVTM, CDR2 ANQGSEA. CDR3 protein: CSVGEGKGQPQHF. CDR3 DNA sequence: TGCAGCGTGGGGGAGGGTAAAGGACAGCCCCAGCATTTT. Full variable domain (remainder filled in from reference TRBV29-1 and TRBJ1-5): SAVISQKPSRDICQRGTSLTIQCQVDSQVTMMFWYRQQPGQSLTLIATANQGSEATYESGFVIDKFPISRPNLTFSTLTVSNMSPEDSSIYLCSVGEGKGQPQHFGDGTRLSIL.

The J gene is TRBJ2-3, the V gene TRBV16; D not certain. The CDR3 spans 15 residues. Trimming cost V 2 bases and J 2 bases, with 11 bases left between them. From germline, CDR1 is KGHSY and CDR2 FQNENV. The CDR3 loop reads CASSQPAQNTDTQYF. CDR3 nucleotide sequence: TGTGCCAGCAGCCAACCTGCCCAGAACACAGATACGCAGTATTTT.

This chain links TRBV27 with TRBJ2-5; 7 bases map to TRBD2. The CDR3 loop spans 16 amino acids. In germline, CDR1 is MNHEY, CDR2 SMNVEV (reference sequence). After removal of 3 bases from V and 2 bases from J, the junction contained 9 bases not matched to a gene. CDR3 sequence: CASSFLSSGHQETQYF. CDR3 nucleotide sequence: TGTGCCAGCAGTTTTCTATCTAGCGGACATCAAGAGACCCAGTACTTC.

This clone was counted between two and nine times. V usage is TRBV14 and J usage is TRBJ2-1; perhaps TRBD1 as D (5 bases). Germline lookup yields CDR1 SGHDN and CDR2 FVKESK. The V end was cut by 4 bases, the J end by 5 bases, with 12 bases between. This CDR3 region has 14 residues. CDR3 DNA sequence: TGTGCCAGCAGCCGAGAGACAGTTCACAATGAGCAGTTCTTC. Amino acids: CASSRETVHNEQFF.

The chain combines TRBV5-6 with TRBJ1-6, with 8 bases fitting TRBD1. Germline assignment: CDR1 SGHDT and CDR2 YYEEEE. Trimming at V came to 4 bases and at J to 7 bases, leaving 10 bases not matched to a gene. This CDR3 is built from 16 residues. CDR3 DNA sequence: TGTGCCAGCAGCAACCTGGGACAGGTCCTGAATTCACCCCTCCACTTT. It encodes CASSNLGQVLNSPLHF. The full variable domain, its missing parts supplied by reference TRBV5-6 and TRBJ1-6, is DAGVTQSPTHLIKTRGQQVTLRCSPKSGHDTVSWYQQALGQGPQFIFQYYEEEERQRGNFPDRFSGHQFPNYSSELNVNALLLGDSALYLCASSNLGQVLNSPLHFGNGTRLTVT.

The J gene is TRBJ2-1, the V gene TRBV4-1, with 10 bases matching TRBD2. V lost 5 bases, J lost 9 bases, and 10 bases stayed unmatched. Germline lookup yields CDR1 MGHRA and CDR2 YSYEKL. The CDR3 spans 15 residues. This chain's CDR3 is CASSSRAGGQSEQFF. The DNA for the CDR3 is TGCGCCAGCAGCTCGCGAGCGGGGGGGCAGAGTGAGCAGTTCTTC.

The chain links TRBV27 to TRBJ1-6; 7 bases align to TRBD1. Germline CDR1 is MNHEY and CDR2 is SMNVEV (reference sequence). Trimming took 7 bases from V and 0 from J; bases not matched to a gene: 15. The CDR3 sequence is 19 residues long. This CDR3 reads CASTRGGPGRSSYNSPLHF. CDR3 DNA: TGTGCCAGCACCCGAGGGGGCCCCGGTCGTAGCTCCTATAATTCACCCCTCCACTTT.

This chain uses TRBV9 with TRBJ2-1; possible D gene TRBD2, 5 bases. The CDR3 contains 16 residues. The ends were cut back, 0 bases at V and 8 bases at J, with 18 bases in the middle. Germline V gives CDR1 SGDLS, CDR2 YYNGEE. The CDR3 sequence is CASSVATAGGWDEQFF. The CDR3 DNA sequence: TGTGCCAGCAGCGTAGCGACGGCGGGTGGGTGGGATGAGCAGTTCTTC.

The V call is TRBV7-2, the J call TRBJ1-2, with 8 bases lining up with TRBD1. V trimming: 4 bases; J trimming: 0 bases; junction bases outside the gene matches: 7. This CDR3 region has 16 residues. Germline V gives CDR1 SGHTA, CDR2 FQGNSA. CDR3: CASSSQGARTNYGYTF. CDR3 nucleotides: TGTGCCAGCAGCTCCCAGGGGGCACGAACTAACTATGGCTACACCTTC. The full variable domain, its missing parts supplied by reference TRBV7-2 and TRBJ1-2, is GAGVSQSPSNKVTEKGKDVELRCDPISGHTALYWYRQSLGQGLEFLIYFQGNSAPDKSGLPSDRFSAERTGGSVSTLTIQRTQQEDSAVYLCASSSQGARTNYGYTFGSGTRLTVV.

This clone has only a few counts. The chain carries TRBV29-1 and TRBJ2-1, with 9 nucleotides matching TRBD1. The CDR3 sequence is 11 residues long. With V trimmed by 8 bases and J by 6 bases, 2 bases remained unmatched. Looked up from germline, CDR1 is SQVTM and CDR2 is ANQGSEA. DNA for the CDR3: TGCAGCTCACAGGGGGCCAATGAGCAGTTCTTC. This codes for CSSQGANEQFF.

The chain is built from TRBV9 and TRBJ2-2; no reliable D call. This CDR3 comprises 13 residues. Trimming left V 5 bases short and J 1 base short, with 6 bases between. Germline values: CDR1 SGDLS, CDR2 YYNGEE. CDR3 residues: CASRGGNTGELFF. The DNA of the CDR3 is TGTGCCAGCAGGGGTGGGAACACCGGGGAGCTGTTTTTT.

This chain uses TRBV7-9 with TRBJ1-1; D is undetermined. The CDR3 is 13 residues long. V lost 5 bases and J 0 bases, leaving 7 bases between the germline ends. The V gene's germline CDR1 is SEHNR and CDR2 FQNEAQ (reference sequence). CDR3 loop: CASSPLLNTEAFF. CDR3 sequence (DNA): TGTGCCAGCAGCCCGCTTTTGAACACTGAAGCTTTCTTT.

This clone has a handful of counts. This sample includes further DNA sequences coding for the same CDR3. The V call is TRBV14, the J call TRBJ1-6; D is unresolved. V dropped 1 base and J dropped 7 bases, with 5 bases sitting between them. The germline CDR1 and CDR2 sequences are SGHDN and FVKESK. This CDR3 has 13 residues. CDR3 nucleotide sequence: TGTGCCAGCAGCCAAGTGGGGAATTCACCCCTCCACTTT. It specifies CASSQVGNSPLHF.